Each of the 18 T cell receptor beta chains below was sequenced from the same sample in a study of TIL therapy for anti-PD-1-resistant metastatic lung cancer. The immunoSEQ assay was v3. Only in-frame clones appear in the TCRdb table, and some are missing; sequencing was by immunoSEQ multiplex PCR. The table includes more than 20,000 clones, approximately 63% detected once. Specified time point: pre-treatment sample, taken before nivolumab and TIL therapy. The tumor samples were excised metastases, mostly pleural nodules or supraclavicular lymph nodes. The material sequenced was tumor tissue, taken at baseline. The source is a woman between 30 and 79 years old with non-small cell lung cancer.

The chain links TRBV9 to TRBJ2-3; 11 bases fit TRBD2. Germline V gives CDR1 SGDLS, CDR2 YYNGEE. The V and J ends lost 4 bases and 0 bases, in that order; junction bases with no gene match: 22. CDR3 length: 22 residues. This CDR3 is CASSPTGLAGGIGELSTDTQYF. CDR3 nucleotide sequence: TGTGCCAGCAGCCCTACAGGGCTAGCGGGAGGAATAGGCGAGCTCAGCACAGATACGCAGTATTTT.

This clone showed up just a few times. The chain recombines TRBV29-1 with TRBJ1-2; D gene uncertain. Germline loops: CDR1 SQVTM, CDR2 ANQGSEA. The CDR3 length is 13 residues. Trimming took 3 bases from V and 3 from J, leaving 11 bases between them. The CDR3 region is CSVDWPRDYGYTF. Written as DNA, the CDR3 is TGCAGCGTTGACTGGCCAAGAGACTATGGCTACACCTTC.

This chain connects TRBV14 to TRBJ1-4; tentatively, D is TRBD1 (6 bases). The CDR3 is made up of 16 amino acids. Trimming pared 1 base from V and 8 bases from J, leaving 17 bases between. In germline, CDR1 is SGHDN, CDR2 FVKESK. The CDR3 here is CASSQGGTFTREKLFF. The CDR3, as DNA: TGTGCCAGCAGCCAAGGCGGGACATTTACCAGGGAAAAACTGTTTTTT.

The chain joins TRBV19 to TRBJ2-7; 10 nucleotides agree with TRBD2. CDR3 size: 15 residues. Per the germline V gene, CDR1 is LNHDA and CDR2 is SQIVND (reference sequence). The ends lost 5 bases at V and 4 bases at J; junction bases unmatched: 8. CDR3: CASSPPGSGRYEQYF. CDR3 DNA sequence: TGTGCCAGTAGTCCCCCGGGTAGCGGGAGGTACGAGCAGTACTTC.

CDR3 sequence reads: CASSSGLAVQETQYF. The DNA for the CDR3 is TGTGCCAGCAGCTCGGGACTAGCGGTTCAAGAGACCCAGTACTTC. The rearrangement joins TRBV7-6 to TRBJ2-5, with TRBD2 matching 11 bases. The length of the CDR3 is 15 residues. The germline V gene encodes CDR1 SGHVS and CDR2 FNYEAQ. J lost 2 bases, V lost 4 bases, and 3 bases had no gene match.

The rearrangement uses TRBV11-2 and TRBJ2-3, with 9 bases lining up with TRBD2. There are 15 residues in the CDR3. Unmatched junction bases numbered 5, after V lost 6 bases and J lost 1 base. The germline V gene has CDR1 SGHAT and CDR2 FQNNGV. As DNA, the CDR3 is TGTGCCAGCAGATATAGGACTAGCGGCACAGATACGCAGTATTTT. It codes for CASRYRTSGTDTQYF.

The chain couples TRBV30 to TRBJ1-5; 7 bases align to TRBD1. Germline CDR1 reads GTSNPN; CDR2 reads SVGIG (reference sequence). Trimming removed 3 bases from V and 6 bases from J; junction bases left unmatched: 8. CDR3 length: 14 residues. CDR3 residues: CAWSGTAGGQPQHF. In DNA, the CDR3 is TGTGCCTGGAGCGGGACAGCAGGTGGTCAGCCCCAGCATTTT.

The chain uses TRBV27 and TRBJ2-3; 8 bases agree with TRBD2. The germline gives CDR1 MNHEY, CDR2 SMNVEV (reference sequence). The CDR3 consists of 16 residues. Trimming took 5 bases from V and 0 from J; bases not matched to a gene: 7. The CDR3 reads CASSLFGLASTDTQYF. The CDR3 DNA reads as TGTGCCAGCAGTCTCTTTGGACTAGCCAGCACAGATACGCAGTATTTT.

This rearrangement joins TRBV19 to TRBJ1-1; 8 bases are a match to TRBD1. Trimming at V came to 5 bases and at J to 4 bases, leaving 3 bases not matched to a gene. The CDR3 extends over 13 amino acids. CDR1 and CDR2 from the germline V gene are LNHDA and SQIVND (reference sequence). The CDR3 region is CASSSTGGTEAFF. CDR3 DNA sequence: TGTGCCAGTAGTTCAACAGGGGGCACTGAAGCTTTCTTT.

The chain has TRBV27 and TRBJ1-2; D possibly corresponds to TRBD1 (5 bases). Germline V CDR1 and CDR2: MNHEY, SMNVEV (reference sequence). The CDR3 sequence is 14 residues long. The V and J ends lost 3 bases and 2 bases respectively, with 10 bases between them. The CDR3 bases are TGTGCCAGCAGTTTCGGGGGTCCCAACTATGGCTACACCTTC. This translates into CASSFGGPNYGYTF.

The chain recombines TRBV5-5 with TRBJ1-3; 7 nucleotides match TRBD1. CDR1 and CDR2 (germline): SGHKS, YYEKEE (reference sequence). With 7 bases clipped from V and 0 bases from J, the junction kept 19 bases outside the gene matches. The CDR3 has 19 residues. The CDR3 coding sequence is TGTGCCAGCCTCCTCCGGGGGACCCCCCGACAGGGCTCTGGAAACACCATATATTTT. Its translation is CASLLRGTPRQGSGNTIYF.

The rearrangement uses TRBV5-1 and TRBJ2-7, with 10 bases matching TRBD2. This CDR3 spans 15 amino acids. Germline lookup yields CDR1 SGHRS and CDR2 YFSETQ. Unmatched junction bases numbered 2, after V lost 0 bases and J lost 2 bases. The CDR3 region has the DNA TGCGCCAGCAGCTTGGGGACTAGCGGAGCCTACGAGCAGTACTTC. Its protein product is CASSLGTSGAYEQYF.

The chain links TRBV2 to TRBJ2-2; TRBD2 agrees at 9 bases. This CDR3 comprises 18 residues. After removal of 0 bases from V and 4 bases from J, the junction contained 9 bases not matched to a gene. The germline V gene encodes CDR1 SNHLY and CDR2 FYNNEI. The CDR3 coding sequence is TGTGCCAGCAGTGAAGCGCCTCCTAGCGGGGCCAGCACCGGGGAGCTGTTTTTT. Protein product: CASSEAPPSGASTGELFF.

The rearrangement joins TRBV30 to TRBJ1-6, with TRBD1 as a possible D gene (5 bases). The CDR3 is 14 amino acids. Germline CDR1 and CDR2: GTSNPN and SVGIG (reference sequence). V shed 4 bases and J shed 5 bases, with 12 bases lying between them. CDR3 protein: CAWKSGADNSPLHF. In DNA form, the CDR3 reads TGTGCCTGGAAATCCGGGGCCGATAATTCACCCCTCCACTTT.

The chain uses TRBV15 and TRBJ1-4, with D unclear. Per germline, CDR1 LNHNV and CDR2 YYDKDF (reference sequence). The V gene lost 2 bases and the J gene lost 3 bases, with 10 bases spanning the gap. The CDR3 sequence is 15 residues long. The CDR3 region is CATSRSRQPNEKLFF. The CDR3 nucleotides are TGTGCCACCAGCAGAAGCAGGCAGCCTAATGAAAAACTGTTTTTT.

This chain joins TRBV19 and TRBJ2-6; 7 bases match TRBD2. J gave up 0 bases and V 8 bases, and 10 bases lay outside the gene matches. The V gene's germline CDR1 is LNHDA and CDR2 SQIVND (reference sequence). The CDR3 extends over 17 amino acids. As DNA, the CDR3 is TGTGCCAGTTGGGAGGGCGGGGTGATCTCTGGGGCCAACGTCCTGACTTTC. Residues: CASWEGGVISGANVLTF.

This clone is judged large. The J gene is TRBJ1-5, the V gene TRBV6-1, with D tentatively TRBD1 (5 bases). Germline V gene lookup returns CDR1 MNHNS and CDR2 SASEGT. The CDR3 is 17 amino acids. V lost 0 bases, J lost 0 bases, and 12 bases lay in between. DNA of the CDR3: TGTGCCAGCAGTGAAGCGGGACGGGGAATTAGCAATCAGCCCCAGCATTTT. It translates to CASSEAGRGISNQPQHF.

This chain connects TRBV7-8 to TRBJ2-1; the match to TRBD2 covers 12 bases. This CDR3 has 17 amino acids. Germline V gene data show CDR1 as SGHVS and CDR2 as FQNEAQ. V shed 1 base, J shed 2 bases, and the junction held 3 bases outside the gene matches. CDR3: CASSLGGLAGTYNEQFF. The CDR3 coding sequence is TGTGCCAGCAGCTTAGGAGGACTAGCGGGAACCTACAATGAGCAGTTCTTC.